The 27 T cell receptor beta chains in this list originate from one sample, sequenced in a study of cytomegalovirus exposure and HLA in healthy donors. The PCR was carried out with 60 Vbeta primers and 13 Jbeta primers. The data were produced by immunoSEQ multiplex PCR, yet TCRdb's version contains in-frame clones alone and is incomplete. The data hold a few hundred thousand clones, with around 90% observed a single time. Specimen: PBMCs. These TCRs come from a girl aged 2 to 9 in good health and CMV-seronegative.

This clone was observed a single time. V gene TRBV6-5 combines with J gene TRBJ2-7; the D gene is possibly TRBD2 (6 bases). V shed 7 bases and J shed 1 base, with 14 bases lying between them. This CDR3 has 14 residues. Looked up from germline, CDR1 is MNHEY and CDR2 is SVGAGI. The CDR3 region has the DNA TGTGCCAGCAAAGGCGGGATATGGTCCTACGAGCAGTACTTC. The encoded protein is CASKGGIWSYEQYF.

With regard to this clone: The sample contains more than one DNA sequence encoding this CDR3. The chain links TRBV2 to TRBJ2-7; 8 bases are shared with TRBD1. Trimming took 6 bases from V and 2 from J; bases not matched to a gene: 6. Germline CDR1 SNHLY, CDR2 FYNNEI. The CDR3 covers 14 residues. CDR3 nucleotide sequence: TGTGCCAGCAGCGAGGGGACAGGAGCCTACGAGCAGTACTTC. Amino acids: CASSEGTGAYEQYF.

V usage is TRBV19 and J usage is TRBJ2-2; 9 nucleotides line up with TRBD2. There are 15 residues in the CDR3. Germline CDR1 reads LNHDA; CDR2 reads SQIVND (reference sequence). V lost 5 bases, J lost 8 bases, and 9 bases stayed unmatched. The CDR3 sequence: CASSGGGRAVGELFF. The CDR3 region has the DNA TGTGCCAGTAGTGGTGGCGGGAGGGCCGTGGGGGAGCTGTTTTTT.

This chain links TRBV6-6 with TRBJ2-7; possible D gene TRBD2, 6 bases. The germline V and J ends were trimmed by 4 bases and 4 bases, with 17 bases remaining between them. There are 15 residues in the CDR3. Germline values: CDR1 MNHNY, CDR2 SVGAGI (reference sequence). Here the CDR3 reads CASSSLRDFGYEQYF. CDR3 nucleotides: TGTGCCAGCAGTTCACTCCGGGACTTTGGATACGAGCAGTACTTC.

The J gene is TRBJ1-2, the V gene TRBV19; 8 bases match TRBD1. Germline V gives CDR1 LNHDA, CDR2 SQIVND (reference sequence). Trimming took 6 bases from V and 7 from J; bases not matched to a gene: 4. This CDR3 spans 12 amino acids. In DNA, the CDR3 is TGTGCCAGTAGCCCAGGGGGCTCTGGCTACACCTTC. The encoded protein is CASSPGGSGYTF.

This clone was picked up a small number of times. CDR3 sequence (DNA): TGTGCCAGCAGCTTAGGATCCCCTAGCGGGGGAGCCTACGAGCAGTACTTC. Translation gives CASSLGSPSGGAYEQYF. The chain is built from TRBV7-9 and TRBJ2-7, with 10 nucleotides matching TRBD2. Per germline, CDR1 SEHNR and CDR2 FQNEAQ (reference sequence). The CDR3 is 17 amino acids. Losses at the gene ends were 1 base for V and 2 bases for J; bases not matched to a gene: 8.

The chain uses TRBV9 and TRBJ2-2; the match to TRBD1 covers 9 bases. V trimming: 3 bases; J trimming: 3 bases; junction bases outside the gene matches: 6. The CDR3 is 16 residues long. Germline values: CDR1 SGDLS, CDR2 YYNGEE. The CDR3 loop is CASSAPWTGDTGELFF. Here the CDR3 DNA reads TGTGCCAGCAGCGCCCCCTGGACAGGGGACACCGGGGAGCTGTTTTTT.

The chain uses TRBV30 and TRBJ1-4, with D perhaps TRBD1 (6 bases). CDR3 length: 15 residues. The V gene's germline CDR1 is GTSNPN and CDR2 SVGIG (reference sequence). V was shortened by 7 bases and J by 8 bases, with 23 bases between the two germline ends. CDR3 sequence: CASSWTRGAREKLFF. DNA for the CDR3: TGTGCCTCCTCTTGGACGCGGGGGGCCAGGGAAAAACTGTTTTTT. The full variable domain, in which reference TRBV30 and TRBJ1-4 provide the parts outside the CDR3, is SQTIHQWPATLVQPVGSPLSLECTVEGTSNPNLYWYRQAAGRGLQLLFYSVGIGQISSEVPQNLSASRPQDRQFILSSKKLLLSDSGFYLCASSWTRGAREKLFFGSGTQLSVL.

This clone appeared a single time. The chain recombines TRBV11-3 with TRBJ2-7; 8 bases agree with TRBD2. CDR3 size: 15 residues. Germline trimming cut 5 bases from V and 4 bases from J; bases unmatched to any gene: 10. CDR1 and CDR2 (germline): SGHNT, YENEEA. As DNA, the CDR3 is TGTGCCAGCAGCGTCGCAGCGGGAGTTGGGTACGAGCAGTACTTC. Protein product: CASSVAAGVGYEQYF.

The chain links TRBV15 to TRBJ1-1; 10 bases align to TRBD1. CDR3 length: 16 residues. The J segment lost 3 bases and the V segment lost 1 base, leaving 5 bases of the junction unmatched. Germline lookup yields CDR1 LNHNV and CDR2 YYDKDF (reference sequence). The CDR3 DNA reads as TGTGCCACCAGCAGAGGGCTAGGGACAGGGGACACTGAAGCTTTCTTT. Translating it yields CATSRGLGTGDTEAFF.

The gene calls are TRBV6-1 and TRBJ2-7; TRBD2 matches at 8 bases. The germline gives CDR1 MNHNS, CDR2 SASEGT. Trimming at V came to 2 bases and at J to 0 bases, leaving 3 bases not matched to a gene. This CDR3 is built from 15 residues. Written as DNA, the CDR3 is TGTGCCAGCAGTGAAACGGGGGGGAGCTCCTACGAGCAGTACTTC. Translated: CASSETGGSSYEQYF.

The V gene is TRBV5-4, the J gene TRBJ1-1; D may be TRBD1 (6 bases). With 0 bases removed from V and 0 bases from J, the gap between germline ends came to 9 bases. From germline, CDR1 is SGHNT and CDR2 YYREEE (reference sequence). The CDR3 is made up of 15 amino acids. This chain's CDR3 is CASSLGQVMNTEAFF. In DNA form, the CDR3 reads TGTGCCAGCAGCTTGGGACAGGTGATGAACACTGAAGCTTTCTTT.

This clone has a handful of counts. CDR3 DNA: TGTGCCAGCGGAATCGGGACAGCTAATTATCAGCCCCAGCATTTT. Amino acid sequence: CASGIGTANYQPQHF. V gene TRBV28 combines with J gene TRBJ1-5, with 7 bases fitting TRBD1. J gave up 5 bases and V 8 bases, and 12 bases lay outside the gene matches. This CDR3 contains 15 residues. CDR1 is MDHEN, CDR2 SYDVKM, per germline.

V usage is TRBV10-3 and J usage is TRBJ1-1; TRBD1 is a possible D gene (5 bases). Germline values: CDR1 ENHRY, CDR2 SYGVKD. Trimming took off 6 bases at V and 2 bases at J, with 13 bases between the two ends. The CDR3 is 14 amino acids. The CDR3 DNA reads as TGTGCCATCAGGAGGGGAGGAGTTAACACTGAAGCTTTCTTT. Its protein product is CAIRRGGVNTEAFF.

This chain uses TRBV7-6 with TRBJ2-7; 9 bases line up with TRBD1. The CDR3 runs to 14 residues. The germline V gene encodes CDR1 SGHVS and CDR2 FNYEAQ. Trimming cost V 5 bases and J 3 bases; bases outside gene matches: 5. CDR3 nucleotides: TGTGCCAGCAGCCCCGGGACAGGGATCTACGAGCAGTACTTC. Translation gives CASSPGTGIYEQYF.

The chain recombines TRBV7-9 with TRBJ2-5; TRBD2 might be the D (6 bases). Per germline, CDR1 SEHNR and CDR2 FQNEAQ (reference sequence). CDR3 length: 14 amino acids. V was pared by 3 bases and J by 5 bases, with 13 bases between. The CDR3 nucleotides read TGTGCCAGCAGCTTTGGAGGGCTGCGGGAGACCCAGTACTTC. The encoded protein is CASSFGGLRETQYF.

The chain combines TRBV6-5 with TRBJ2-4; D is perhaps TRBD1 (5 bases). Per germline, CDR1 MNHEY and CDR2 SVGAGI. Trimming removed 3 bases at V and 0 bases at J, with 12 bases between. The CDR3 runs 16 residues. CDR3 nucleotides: TGTGCCAGCAGTTATTTGACAGATCTAGCCAAAAACATTCAGTACTTC. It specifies CASSYLTDLAKNIQYF.

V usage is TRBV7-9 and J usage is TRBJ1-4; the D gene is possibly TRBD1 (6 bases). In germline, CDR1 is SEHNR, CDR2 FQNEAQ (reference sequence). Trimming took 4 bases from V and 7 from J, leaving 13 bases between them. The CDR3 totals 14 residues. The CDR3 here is CASSSTDRLEKLFF. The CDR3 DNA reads TGTGCCAGCAGCTCCACGGACAGACTTGAAAAACTGTTTTTT.

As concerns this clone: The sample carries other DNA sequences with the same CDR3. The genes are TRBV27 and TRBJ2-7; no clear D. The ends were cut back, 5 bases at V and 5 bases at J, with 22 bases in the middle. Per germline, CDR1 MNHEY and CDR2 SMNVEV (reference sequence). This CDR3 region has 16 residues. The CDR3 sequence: CASSPGVDWVYHEQYF. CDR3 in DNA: TGTGCCAGCAGTCCGGGTGTAGACTGGGTCTACCACGAGCAGTACTTC.

The CDR3 loop is CAWSGGTSGSFSYNEQFF. The CDR3, as DNA: TGTGCCTGGAGTGGCGGGACTAGCGGGAGTTTTTCCTACAATGAGCAGTTCTTC. The chain combines TRBV30 with TRBJ2-1, with 14 bases fitting TRBD2. V trimming: 1 base; J trimming: 1 base; junction bases outside the gene matches: 6. The CDR3 runs to 18 residues. Looked up from germline, CDR1 is GTSNPN and CDR2 is SVGIG (reference sequence).

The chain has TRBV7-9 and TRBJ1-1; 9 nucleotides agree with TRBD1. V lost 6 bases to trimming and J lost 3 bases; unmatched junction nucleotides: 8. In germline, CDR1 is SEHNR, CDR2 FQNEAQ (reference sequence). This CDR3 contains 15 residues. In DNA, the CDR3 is TGTGCCAGCAGTCTCCCGGGACAGGGATACACTGAAGCTTTCTTT. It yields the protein CASSLPGQGYTEAFF.

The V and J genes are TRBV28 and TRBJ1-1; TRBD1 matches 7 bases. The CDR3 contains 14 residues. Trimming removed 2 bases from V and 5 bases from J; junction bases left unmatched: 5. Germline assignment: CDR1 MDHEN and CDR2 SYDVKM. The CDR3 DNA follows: TGTGCCAGCAGTTTAACAGGGGATTATACTGAAGCTTTCTTT. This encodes CASSLTGDYTEAFF.

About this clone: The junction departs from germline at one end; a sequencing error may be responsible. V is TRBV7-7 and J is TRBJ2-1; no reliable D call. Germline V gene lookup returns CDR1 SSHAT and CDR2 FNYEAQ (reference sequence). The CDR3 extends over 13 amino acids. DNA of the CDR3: TGTGCTAGCAGCCCTCAGGCCGTAGGTGAGCAGTTCTTC. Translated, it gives CASSPQAVGEQFF.

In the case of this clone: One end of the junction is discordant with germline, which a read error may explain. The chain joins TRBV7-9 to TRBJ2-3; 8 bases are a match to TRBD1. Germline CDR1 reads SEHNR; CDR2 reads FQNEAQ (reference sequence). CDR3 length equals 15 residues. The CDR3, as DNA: TGTTCCAGCGGCAACACGGGACAGGGCACAGATACGCAGTATTTT. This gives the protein CSSGNTGQGTDTQYF.

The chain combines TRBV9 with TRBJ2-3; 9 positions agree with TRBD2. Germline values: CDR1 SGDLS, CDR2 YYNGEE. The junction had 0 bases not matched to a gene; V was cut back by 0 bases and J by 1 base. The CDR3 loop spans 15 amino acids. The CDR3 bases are TGTGCCAGCAGCGTAGGCGGGGGGGGCACAGATACGCAGTATTTT. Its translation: CASSVGGGGTDTQYF. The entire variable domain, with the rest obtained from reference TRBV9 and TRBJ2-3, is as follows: DSGVTQTPKHLITATGQRVTLRCSPRSGDLSVYWYQQSLDQGLQFLIQYYNGEERAKGNILERFSAQQFPDLHSELNLSSLELGDSALYFCASSVGGGGTDTQYFGPGTRLTVL.

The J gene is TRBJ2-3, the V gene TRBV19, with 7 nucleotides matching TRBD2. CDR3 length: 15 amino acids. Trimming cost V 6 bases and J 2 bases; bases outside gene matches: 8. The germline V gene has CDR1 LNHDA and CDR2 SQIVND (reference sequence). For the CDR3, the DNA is TGTGCCAGTAGGCTCACTAGCGCCTTCACAGATACGCAGTATTTT. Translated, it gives CASRLTSAFTDTQYF.

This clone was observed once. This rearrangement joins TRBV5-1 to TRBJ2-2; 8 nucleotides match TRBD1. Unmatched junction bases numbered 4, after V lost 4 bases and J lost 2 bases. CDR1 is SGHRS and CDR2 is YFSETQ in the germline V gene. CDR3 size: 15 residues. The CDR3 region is CASSQGQANTGELFF. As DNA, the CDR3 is TGCGCCAGCAGCCAGGGACAGGCAAACACCGGGGAGCTGTTTTTT.